This TCR beta chain was documented in a study of cytomegalovirus exposure and HLA in healthy donors. The CDR3 is made up of 15 amino acids. Between the trimmed V and J ends, which lost 3 bases and 1 base, there was a span of 12 bases. CDR1 and CDR2 from the germline V gene are SGHVS and FQNEAQ. A few counts support this clone. As yet, its antigen is unknown. General observations from the study: Follow-up analysis found HLA locus-dependent TCR association rates, highest for DRB1 and lowest for HLA-C. In a later analysis, TCR beta V- and J-gene trimming showed a link to a missense DCLRE1C variant. What a later analysis reportedly showed was that an Asian-associated ancestry cluster had fewer N-insertions than the roughly 670-donor mean.

The PCR ran on 60 Vbeta and 13 Jbeta primers. This table comes from immunoSEQ multiplex PCR, and its TCRdb copy is limited to in-frame clones, with some not included. The sample has 150,000 to 200,000 clones; around 80% are singletons. The TCR originated in a girl between 10 and 17 years old in good health and CMV-seropositive. The sample comprised PBMCs. The chain employs TRBV7-8 and TRBJ1-1; the D gene is possibly TRBD1 (5 bases). CDR3 sequence: CASSFGPQGNTEAFF. The CDR3 DNA follows: TGTGCCAGCAGCTTTGGACCTCAGGGGAACACTGAAGCTTTCTTT.